These 32 T cell receptor beta chains came from one sample sequenced in a study of response to subunit inactivated influenza vaccine. Via MiXCR, TCRdb re-called the RT-PCR reads, giving one row per CDR3 protein. The sample records roughly 290,000 distinct CDR3 sequences, 20% to 25% being singletons. Sequencing was performed on PBMCs from blood, taken about 20 months after vaccination. These receptors originate from a man aged 50 to 69 who received an inactivated influenza vaccine.

The chain has TRBV4-2 and TRBJ1-2; 9 bases are shared with TRBD1. Germline assignment: CDR1 LGHNA and CDR2 YNFKEQ. The CDR3 has 15 residues. With 1 base clipped from V and 6 bases from J, the junction kept 6 bases outside the gene matches. The CDR3, as DNA: TGTGCCAGCAGCCAAGGGGGCTGGACAGGGGATGGCTACACCTTC. The encoded protein is CASSQGGWTGDGYTF.

This chain joins TRBV7-9 and TRBJ1-1; 8 positions agree with TRBD1. Per the germline V gene, CDR1 is SEHNR and CDR2 is FQNEAQ (reference sequence). This CDR3 is 14 amino acids long. The junction had 2 bases not matched to a gene; V was cut back by 5 bases and J by 0 bases. The CDR3 here is CASSETGVNTEAFF. The CDR3 nucleotides are TGTGCCAGCAGCGAGACAGGGGTGAACACTGAAGCTTTCTTT. Drawing the rest from reference TRBV7-9 and TRBJ1-1, the complete variable domain is DTGVSQNPRHKITKRGQNVTFRCDPISEHNRLYWYRQTLGQGPEFLTYFQNEAQLEKSRLLSDRFSAERPKGSFSTLEIQRTEQGDSAMYLCASSETGVNTEAFFGQGTRLTVV.

The chain carries TRBV29-1 and TRBJ2-1, with D possibly matching TRBD2 (6 bases). Trimming took off 6 bases at V and 3 bases at J, with 9 bases between the two ends. The CDR3 consists of 12 residues. Germline V gene lookup returns CDR1 SQVTM and CDR2 ANQGSEA. The CDR3 coding sequence is TGCAGCGTCGGAGGGCTCTACAATGAGCAGTTCTTC. The encoded protein is CSVGGLYNEQFF.

The chain couples TRBV6-2 or TRBV6-3 to TRBJ2-5; 7 bases align to TRBD1. From germline, CDR1 is MNHEY and CDR2 SVGEGT. The CDR3 loop spans 11 amino acids. V was clipped by 2 bases and J by 9 bases; unmatched bases: 0. CDR3 loop: CASSYQGAQYF. DNA for the CDR3: TGTGCCAGCAGTTACCAGGGGGCCCAGTACTTC.

This clonotype was found a few times. This sequence joins TRBV5-1 and TRBJ2-7, with D perhaps matching TRBD2 (5 bases). Germline V gene sequence: CDR1 SGHRS, CDR2 YFSETQ. This CDR3 is 12 amino acids long. The V end lost 1 base, the J end lost 5 bases, and 7 bases lay between the germline ends. The CDR3 bases are TGCGCCAGCAGCTTGCACGGGGACGAGCAGTACTTC. This sequence encodes CASSLHGDEQYF. Full variable domain (outside the CDR3, taken from reference TRBV5-1 and TRBJ2-7): KAGVTQTPRYLIKTRGQQVTLSCSPISGHRSVSWYQQTPGQGLQFLFEYFSETQRNKGNFPGRFSGRQFSNSRSEMNVSTLELGDSALYLCASSLHGDEQYFGPGTRLTVT.

The chain uses TRBV5-4 and TRBJ1-1, with 12 bases fitting TRBD1. The CDR3 length is 17 residues. Trimming removed 2 bases from V and 1 base from J; junction bases left unmatched: 6. CDR1 and CDR2 from the germline V gene are SGHNT and YYREEE (reference sequence). CDR3 sequence reads: CASSFGDRGLGNTEAFF. In DNA, the CDR3 is TGTGCCAGCAGCTTCGGGGACAGGGGGCTTGGGAACACTGAAGCTTTCTTT.

The J gene is TRBJ2-4, the V gene TRBV7-9; 8 bases map to TRBD2. The J segment lost 6 bases and the V segment lost 1 base, leaving 5 bases of the junction unmatched. From germline, CDR1 is SEHNR and CDR2 FQNEAQ (reference sequence). This CDR3 contains 15 residues. CDR3 sequence (DNA): TGTGCCAGCAGCTTAGTAGCGGGGAGAAGAAACATTCAGTACTTC. The encoded protein is CASSLVAGRRNIQYF.

This clonotype has more than one count but fewer than ten. CDR3 in amino acids: CASSARGTINQPQHF. The CDR3 DNA sequence: TGTGCCAGCAGTGCCAGGGGAACTATCAATCAGCCCCAGCATTTT. This chain uses TRBV6-2 or TRBV6-3 with TRBJ1-5; maybe TRBD1 (6 bases). The CDR3 loop spans 15 amino acids. Germline V gene sequence: CDR1 MNHEY, CDR2 SVGEGT. V was cut by 5 bases and J by 3 bases, with 14 bases left in between.

The chain recombines TRBV6-1 with TRBJ2-7, with 9 bases lining up with TRBD2. The length of the CDR3 is 14 residues. CDR1 and CDR2 from the germline V gene are MNHNS and SASEGT. V lost 3 bases, J lost 5 bases, and 5 bases stayed unmatched. The CDR3: CASSDGLASHEQYF. The CDR3 DNA reads as TGTGCCAGCAGTGACGGACTAGCGAGCCACGAGCAGTACTTC.

This chain joins TRBV11-2 and TRBJ2-7; tentatively, D is TRBD2 (5 bases). The CDR3 is 16 amino acids. The V end lost 2 bases, the J end lost 3 bases, and 17 bases lay between the germline ends. Germline lookup yields CDR1 SGHAT and CDR2 FQNNGV. The CDR3 reads CASSLYRGNKIYEQYF. As DNA, the CDR3 is TGTGCCAGCAGCTTATATAGAGGGAACAAGATCTACGAGCAGTACTTC.

Ten or more counts support this clonotype. This sequence joins TRBV20-1 and TRBJ2-5; D remains ambiguous. CDR1 DFQATT and CDR2 SNEGSKA come from the germline V gene (reference sequence). The CDR3 contains 19 residues. Trimming removed 0 bases at V and 0 bases at J, with 23 bases between. CDR3 sequence reads: CSAREEPIFSSFNQETQYF. CDR3 coding DNA: TGCAGTGCTAGAGAGGAACCAATATTTTCGAGCTTCAACCAAGAGACCCAGTACTTC.

This clonotype was counted only a few times. The rearrangement uses TRBV12-3 or TRBV12-4 and TRBJ2-3; D is undetermined. V lost 6 bases and J 4 bases, leaving 8 bases between the germline ends. This CDR3 has 12 residues. Here the CDR3 DNA reads TGTGCCAGCAGGGCCATGGCAGATACGCAGTATTTT. Encoded protein: CASRAMADTQYF.

This clonotype has a handful of counts. The genes are TRBV20-1 and TRBJ1-1; D uncertain. Germline V gene lookup returns CDR1 DFQATT and CDR2 SNEGSKA (reference sequence). This CDR3 comprises 13 residues. The V gene lost 4 bases and the J gene lost 3 bases, with 12 bases spanning the gap. CDR3 nucleotides: TGCAGTGCTACGCCCCGCGGGTACACTGAAGCTTTCTTT. Translation: CSATPRGYTEAFF.

This clonotype turned up a few times. The rearrangement uses TRBV28 and TRBJ2-5; a weak D match, TRBD2 (6 bases). The CDR3 totals 13 residues. Germline CDR1 MDHEN, CDR2 SYDVKM. The germline V and J ends were trimmed by 2 bases and 5 bases, with 9 bases remaining between them. DNA of the CDR3: TGTGCCAGCAGTTTAGCGGGGTTTGAGACCCAGTACTTC. As protein: CASSLAGFETQYF. The whole variable domain, remainder taken from reference TRBV28 and TRBJ2-5, is DVKVTQSSRYLVKRTGEKVFLECVQDMDHENMFWYRQDPGLGLRLIYFSYDVKMKEKGDIPEGYSVSREKKERFSLILESASTNQTSMYLCASSLAGFETQYFGPGTRLLVL.

The sample holds many counts of this clonotype. J is TRBJ1-4 and V is TRBV20-1; 9 bases are a match to TRBD1. CDR3 size: 15 residues. The V gene end was trimmed by 0 bases and the J gene end by 10 bases; junction bases not matched to a gene: 9. Germline V gives CDR1 DFQATT, CDR2 SNEGSKA (reference sequence). The CDR3 sequence: CSARDIGTGIGKLFF. CDR3 bases: TGCAGTGCTAGAGATATAGGGACAGGGATCGGAAAACTGTTTTTT.

The V and J genes are TRBV7-9 and TRBJ2-1; TRBD2 agrees at 8 bases. From germline, CDR1 is SEHNR and CDR2 FQNEAQ (reference sequence). Trimming at V came to 5 bases and at J to 7 bases, leaving 4 bases not matched to a gene. The CDR3 runs 13 residues. This chain's CDR3 is CASSTGLVNEQFF. Written as DNA, the CDR3 is TGTGCCAGCAGCACGGGACTAGTAAATGAGCAGTTCTTC.

This clonotype was counted many times. V gene TRBV20-1 combines with J gene TRBJ1-6; possible D gene TRBD1, 5 bases. The CDR3 sequence is 12 residues long. The germline CDR1 and CDR2 sequences are DFQATT and SNEGSKA (reference sequence). Trimming removed 3 bases at V and 11 bases at J, with 11 bases between. The CDR3 bases are TGCAGTGCTAGGACGGACATACCACCCCTCCACTTT. Amino acids: CSARTDIPPLHF.

This sequence joins TRBV5-4 and TRBJ2-3; D remains ambiguous. The CDR3 has 13 residues. Trimming cost V 5 bases and J 2 bases, with 9 bases left between them. Germline V CDR1 and CDR2: SGHNT, YYREEE (reference sequence). The CDR3 DNA reads as TGTGCCAGCAGGACTTCTTACACAGATACGCAGTATTTT. Translating gives CASRTSYTDTQYF.

This clonotype came up a few times. The CDR3 is CASSPSGGSYEQYF. The CDR3 region has the DNA TGTGCCAGCTCACCTAGCGGGGGAAGCTACGAGCAGTACTTC. The V gene is TRBV18, the J gene TRBJ2-7; 9 bases are a match to TRBD2. The CDR3 length is 14 residues. Germline V gene lookup returns CDR1 KGHSH and CDR2 LQKENI. Losses at the gene ends were 3 bases for V and 3 bases for J; bases not matched to a gene: 3.

The genes are TRBV7-3 and TRBJ2-2; D perhaps matches TRBD2 (5 bases). CDR1 SGHTA and CDR2 FQGTGA come from the germline V gene. This CDR3 is 14 amino acids long. Trimming pared 2 bases from V and 7 bases from J, leaving 11 bases between. This CDR3 is CASSLGSGVGELFF. CDR3 nucleotide sequence: TGTGCCAGCAGCTTAGGAAGCGGTGTCGGGGAGCTGTTTTTT.

There are a few counts of this clonotype. The CDR3 spells CASSQDDDKTEQYF. Here the CDR3 DNA reads TGTGCCAGCAGCCAAGATGATGATAAAACGGAGCAGTACTTC. The V and J genes are TRBV4-2 and TRBJ2-7; D not resolved. Germline lookup yields CDR1 LGHNA and CDR2 YNFKEQ. V lost 0 bases to trimming and J lost 7 bases, with 13 bases between them. The CDR3 runs 14 residues.

In this sample, this clonotype turned up a few times. V and J are TRBV4-1 and TRBJ2-2; TRBD1 aligns across 7 bases. The CDR3 is 17 residues long. With V trimmed by 2 bases and J by 4 bases, 10 bases remained unmatched. Germline V gives CDR1 MGHRA, CDR2 YSYEKL. The CDR3 coding sequence is TGCGCCAGCAGCCAAATACGAGACAGGGTGGCCACCGGGGAGCTGTTTTTT. This translates into CASSQIRDRVATGELFF.

This clonotype was seen ten or more times. This chain connects TRBV20-1 to TRBJ1-1; 7 bases map to TRBD1. The CDR3 extends over 15 amino acids. Trimming removed 0 bases from V and 4 bases from J; junction bases left unmatched: 8. Germline V gene data show CDR1 as DFQATT and CDR2 as SNEGSKA (reference sequence). This CDR3 reads CSARDIEGASTEAFF. CDR3 bases: TGCAGTGCTAGAGATATTGAGGGGGCGAGCACTGAAGCTTTCTTT.

The J gene is TRBJ2-3, the V gene TRBV4-1; a possible D gene is TRBD2 (6 bases). Per the germline V gene, CDR1 is MGHRA and CDR2 is YSYEKL. V was cut by 2 bases and J by 2 bases, with 11 bases left in between. The CDR3 loop spans 15 amino acids. CDR3 sequence: CASSQTSPSTDTQYF. In DNA form, the CDR3 reads TGCGCCAGCAGCCAAACTAGCCCCTCCACAGATACGCAGTATTTT.

This clonotype has at least ten counts. CDR3 sequence reads: CSATQDGKNTEAFF. The CDR3 bases are TGCAGTGCTACACAGGACGGAAAGAACACTGAAGCTTTCTTT. This chain uses TRBV20-1 with TRBJ1-1; a weak D match, TRBD1 (5 bases). This CDR3 is built from 14 residues. Germline CDR1 reads DFQATT; CDR2 reads SNEGSKA (reference sequence). Trimming left V 4 bases short and J 1 base short, with 13 bases between.

This clonotype was observed many times. The chain recombines TRBV12-3 or TRBV12-4 with TRBJ1-2; 7 nucleotides align to TRBD1. This CDR3 contains 15 residues. Trimming removed 1 base from V and 6 bases from J; junction bases left unmatched: 8. This CDR3 reads CASSLGRGTIDGYTF. Here the CDR3 DNA reads TGTGCCAGCAGTTTAGGCAGGGGGACGATTGATGGCTACACCTTC.

The genes are TRBV5-1 and TRBJ1-3; D remains ambiguous. V lost 0 bases, J lost 0 bases, and 7 bases lay in between. Germline V CDR1 and CDR2: SGHRS, YFSETQ. The length of the CDR3 is 15 residues. The CDR3 loop is CASSLVSSSGNTIYF. As DNA, the CDR3 is TGCGCCAGCAGCTTGGTGTCGAGCTCTGGAAACACCATATATTTT.

J is TRBJ1-1 and V is TRBV20-1; D remains unclear. Trimming cost V 2 bases and J 4 bases, with 11 bases left between them. Germline lookup yields CDR1 DFQATT and CDR2 SNEGSKA (reference sequence). The CDR3 sequence is 13 residues long. The CDR3 DNA follows: TGCAGTGCTAGACAGGAGTGGGGCACTGAAGCTTTCTTT. It translates to CSARQEWGTEAFF.

This clonotype came up many times. The rearrangement uses TRBV4-1 and TRBJ1-1; D is possibly TRBD1 (5 bases). Germline lookup yields CDR1 MGHRA and CDR2 YSYEKL. V was clipped by 2 bases and J by 1 base, with 11 bases between them. There are 15 residues in the CDR3. The chain's CDR3 is CASSQLTGGNTEAFF. The CDR3 DNA sequence: TGCGCCAGCAGCCAACTTACAGGAGGGAACACTGAAGCTTTCTTT.

This clonotype was recorded at least ten times. The chain combines TRBV3-1 with TRBJ2-5; possible D gene TRBD2, 7 bases. V gave up 3 bases and J gave up 4 bases, with 21 bases separating them. The CDR3 runs to 17 residues. CDR1 is LGHDT, CDR2 YNNKEL, per germline (reference sequence). CDR3 region: CASSHGGGFEVGETQYF. The CDR3, as DNA: TGTGCCAGCAGCCATGGGGGGGGCTTCGAAGTGGGAGAGACCCAGTACTTC.

V usage is TRBV5-1 and J usage is TRBJ2-3; D not resolved. This CDR3 is built from 14 residues. The germline V gene encodes CDR1 SGHRS and CDR2 YFSETQ. Trimming removed 0 bases at V and 1 base at J, with 6 bases between. The CDR3 loop reads CASSLDTGTDTQYF. The DNA for the CDR3 is TGCGCCAGCAGCTTGGACACGGGCACAGATACGCAGTATTTT.

The gene calls are TRBV7-8 and TRBJ2-7; no definite D call. V was trimmed by 0 bases and J by 4 bases, leaving 10 bases between them. The germline gives CDR1 SGHVS, CDR2 FQNEAQ. The CDR3 is made up of 14 amino acids. The CDR3 sequence is CASSLAPERYEQYF. In DNA form, the CDR3 reads TGTGCCAGCAGCTTAGCCCCCGAGCGATACGAGCAGTACTTC.